This T cell receptor (beta chain) appears in the sequencing data of a study of early T cells in non-severe SARS-CoV-2 infection. Findings and limits, study-wide: There was a bias toward anti-spike CD8 responses in VDJdb matching, which missed private and CD4 specificities.

From germline, CDR1 is SGHRS and CDR2 YFSETQ. The CDR3 is 15 residues long. With regard to this clonotype: The antigen is undetermined. One junction end does not reproduce the germline sequence, and a read error may be involved.

TCRdb independently ran MiXCR on the 5' RACE reads; one entry per CDR3 protein. The profile shows about 49,000 distinct CDR3 sequences, more than 5.5% of them singletons. The sequence derives from an adult who was a healthcare worker with PCR-confirmed SARS-CoV-2 infection or an uninfected control (not recorded which). The chain combines TRBV5-1 with TRBJ2-5; TRBD2 matches at 13 bases. The source material was whole blood, sampled at baseline. The CDR3 DNA reads TGCGCCAGCAGCCTGACTAGCGGGGGGCAAGGGACCCAGTACTTC. Its translation: CASSLTSGGQGTQYF.